This paragraph covers one T cell receptor beta chain sequence. TCRdb keeps only in-frame clones here, not all; method: immunoSEQ multiplex PCR. The sample lists roughly 60,000 clones, more than 75% occurring once. This specimen comes from a study of OX40 agonist ivuxolimab in advanced cancers. The sequences come from CD4+ or CD8+ T cells sorted from blood, collected in a trial of the OX40 agonist ivuxolimab. The clonotype comes from an adult with an advanced solid tumor such as melanoma, head and neck, liver or kidney cancer.

CDR3 amino acids: CASSLGVVTPVRAEQYF. CDR3 sequence (DNA): TGTGCCAGCAGCTTAGGTGTAGTAACCCCGGTTCGGGCCGAGCAGTACTTC. The V call is TRBV7-2, the J call TRBJ2-7; no definite D call. Germline assignment: CDR1 SGHTA and CDR2 FQGNSA. This CDR3 comprises 17 residues. Trimming took off 1 base at V and 6 bases at J, with 22 bases between the two ends.